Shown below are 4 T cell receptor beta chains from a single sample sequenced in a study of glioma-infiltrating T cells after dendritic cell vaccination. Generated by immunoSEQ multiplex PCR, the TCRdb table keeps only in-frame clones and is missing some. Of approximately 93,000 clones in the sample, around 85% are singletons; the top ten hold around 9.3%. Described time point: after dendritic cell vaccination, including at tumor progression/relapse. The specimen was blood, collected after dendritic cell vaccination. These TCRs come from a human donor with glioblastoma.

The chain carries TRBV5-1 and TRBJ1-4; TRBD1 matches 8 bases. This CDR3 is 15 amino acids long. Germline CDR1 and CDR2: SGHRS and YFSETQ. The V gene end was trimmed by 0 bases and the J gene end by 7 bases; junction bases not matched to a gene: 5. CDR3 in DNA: TGCGCCAGCAGCTTGGCGGACAGGGAGAGTGAAAAACTGTTTTTT. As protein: CASSLADRESEKLFF.

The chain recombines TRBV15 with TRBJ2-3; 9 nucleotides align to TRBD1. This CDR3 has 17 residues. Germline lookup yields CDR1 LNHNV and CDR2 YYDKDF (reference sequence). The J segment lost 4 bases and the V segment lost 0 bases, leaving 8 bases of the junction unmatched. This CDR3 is CATSRDLPGQGSDTQYF. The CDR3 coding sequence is TGTGCCACCAGCAGAGACCTCCCGGGACAGGGTTCAGATACGCAGTATTTT.

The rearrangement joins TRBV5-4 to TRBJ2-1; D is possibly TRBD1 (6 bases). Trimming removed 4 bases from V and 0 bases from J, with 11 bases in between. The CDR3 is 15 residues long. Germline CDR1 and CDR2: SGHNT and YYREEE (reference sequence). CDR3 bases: TGTGCCAGCAGCAAAGGACAGTTCTCCTACAATGAGCAGTTCTTC. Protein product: CASSKGQFSYNEQFF.

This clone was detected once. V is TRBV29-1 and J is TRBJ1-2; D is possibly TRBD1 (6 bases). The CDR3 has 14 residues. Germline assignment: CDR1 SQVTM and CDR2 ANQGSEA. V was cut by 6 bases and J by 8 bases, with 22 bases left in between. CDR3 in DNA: TGCAGCGTGCTGAAGCTGGACAGAGTAGACGGCTACACCTTC. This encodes CSVLKLDRVDGYTF.